Below, 18 T cell receptor beta chains from the same sample are listed, as sequenced in a study of breast tumors, draining lymph nodes, adjacent tissues. TCRdb re-called the multiplex PCR reads with MiXCR, one entry per CDR3 protein. This table has some 140,000 distinct CDR3 sequences, about a fifth appearing once. Breast cancer patients provided tissue from their axillary draining lymph nodes. Input material: axillary lymph node tissue. The receptor set was obtained from a female donor with breast cancer. Some clones in this sample may be carry-over from other donors' samples.

This clonotype was seen at least ten times. V gene TRBV12-3 or TRBV12-4 combines with J gene TRBJ2-6; D gene ambiguous. V was cut by 7 bases and J by 0 bases, with 4 bases left in between. The CDR3 has 13 residues. CDR3 protein: CASTNSGANVLTF. The CDR3 DNA sequence: TGTGCCAGCACGAACTCTGGGGCCAACGTCCTGACTTTC.

This clonotype was counted at least ten times. V usage is TRBV19 and J usage is TRBJ1-2, with TRBD1 identical over 9 bases. V shed 5 bases and J 5 bases; nucleotides not matched to a gene: 12. The CDR3 runs to 16 residues. The V gene's germline CDR1 is LNHDA and CDR2 SQIVND (reference sequence). The CDR3 here is CASSFRSDRGGYGYTF. The CDR3 DNA reads TGTGCCAGTAGTTTCCGGAGCGACAGGGGGGGATATGGCTACACCTTC. Variable domain in full (rest from reference TRBV19 and TRBJ1-2): DGGITQSPKYLFRKEGQNVTLSCEQNLNHDAMYWYRQDPGQGLRLIYYSQIVNDFQKGDIAEGYSVSREKKESFPLTVTSAQKNPTAFYLCASSFRSDRGGYGYTFGSGTRLTVV.

V and J are TRBV6-6 and TRBJ1-5; no firm D call. Germline V gene sequence: CDR1 MNHNY, CDR2 SVGAGI (reference sequence). Trimming pared 8 bases from V and 3 bases from J, leaving 11 bases between. The CDR3 is 13 amino acids. CDR3 nucleotides: TGTGCCAGCTCCGGAAGCTCCAATCAGCCCCAGCATTTT. Translated, it gives CASSGSSNQPQHF.

In its sample, this clonotype was seen once. Being one base from a much bigger clone, this may be a read error. The chain links TRBV9 to TRBJ2-2; 9 bases map to TRBD2. V lost 4 bases, J lost 0 bases, and 13 bases stayed unmatched. The germline gives CDR1 SGDLS, CDR2 YYNGEE. This CDR3 region has 19 residues. CDR3 sequence (DNA): TGTGCCAGCAGCTTCACCGCGACTAGCGGACCCGCGAACACCGGGGAGCTGTTTTTT. Protein product: CASSFTATSGPANTGELFF.

At least ten counts were recorded for this clonotype. V usage is TRBV6-4 and J usage is TRBJ2-2, with 8 positions matching TRBD1. The germline gives CDR1 MRHNA, CDR2 SNTAGT. The V and J ends lost 5 bases and 0 bases, in that order; junction bases with no gene match: 8. The CDR3 is 17 residues long. The CDR3 coding sequence is TGTGCCAGCAGTCGAGTAGGACAGGGCGCGAACACCGGGGAGCTGTTTTTT. This translates into CASSRVGQGANTGELFF.

The CDR3 region is CASSWTGRNTIYF. The CDR3, as DNA: TGTGCCAGCAGCTGGACAGGGAGAAACACCATATATTTT. V is TRBV28 and J is TRBJ1-3; 8 nucleotides agree with TRBD1. Germline lookup yields CDR1 MDHEN and CDR2 SYDVKM. V dropped 6 bases and J dropped 5; count of bases not matched to a gene: 3. The CDR3 length is 13 residues.

This clonotype was seen only once. A much larger clone differs from this one at a single base, so this may be a read error. The J gene is TRBJ2-1, the V gene TRBV19; D is unclear. The CDR3 is 17 amino acids. V lost 0 bases, J lost 1 base, and 13 bases lay in between. The germline V gene has CDR1 LNHDA and CDR2 SQIVND (reference sequence). The CDR3 loop reads CASSIDPMQVSYNEQFF. The CDR3 region has the DNA TGTGCCAGTAGTATAGATCCAATGCAAGTTTCCTACAATGAGCAGTTCTTC.

The sample holds many counts of this clonotype. The chain couples TRBV6-5 to TRBJ2-5; the match to TRBD2 covers 11 bases. V shed 5 bases, J shed 3 bases, and the junction held 5 bases outside the gene matches. The CDR3 is 15 residues long. Germline V lookup: CDR1 MNHEY, CDR2 SVGAGI. The CDR3 DNA reads as TGTGCCAGCAGTGACCGACTAGCGGGGAAAGAGACCCAGTACTTC. Its protein product is CASSDRLAGKETQYF.

This clonotype has at least ten counts. This sequence joins TRBV10-2 and TRBJ1-6; D is unresolved. Trimming took off 3 bases at V and 7 bases at J, with 13 bases between the two ends. The CDR3 extends over 15 amino acids. CDR1 is WSHSY and CDR2 is SAAADI in the germline V gene. This chain's CDR3 is CASSEVGPWNSPLHF. As DNA, the CDR3 is TGCGCCAGCAGTGAAGTTGGGCCTTGGAATTCACCCCTCCACTTT.

As concerns this clonotype: A single base separates this from a much larger clone, so it may be a read error. The chain links TRBV14 to TRBJ2-7; 9 bases fit TRBD2. This CDR3 comprises 15 residues. The ends lost 0 bases at V and 4 bases at J; junction bases unmatched: 4. In germline, CDR1 is SGHDN, CDR2 FVKESK. CDR3: CASSQEAGGLYEQYF. The CDR3 bases are TGTGCCAGCAGCCAAGAAGCGGGAGGATTATACGAGCAGTACTTC.

This clonotype was observed at least ten times. The chain has TRBV20-1 and TRBJ2-1, with 13 bases that match TRBD2. Trimming at V came to 3 bases and at J to 7 bases, leaving 6 bases not matched to a gene. The CDR3 has 15 residues. CDR1 is DFQATT and CDR2 is SNEGSKA in the germline V gene (reference sequence). Written as DNA, the CDR3 is TGCAGTGCTAGCACCGGGACTAGCGGGATAAATGAGCAGTTCTTC. Its translation is CSASTGTSGINEQFF.

This clonotype has at least ten counts. The chain joins TRBV15 to TRBJ2-3, with a tentative D call TRBD2 (5 bases). V gave up 8 bases and J gave up 4 bases, with 19 bases separating them. The CDR3 has 15 residues. Germline CDR1 and CDR2: LNHNV and YYDKDF (reference sequence). DNA of the CDR3: TGTGCCACCGTTTCGGGGTCATGGAGCGCAGATACGCAGTATTTT. Protein product: CATVSGSWSADTQYF.

This clonotype appeared many times. The chain recombines TRBV2 with TRBJ2-5; 12 nucleotides line up with TRBD2. The CDR3 spans 17 residues. The V gene's germline CDR1 is SNHLY and CDR2 FYNNEI. J gave up 1 base and V 4 bases, and 7 bases lay outside the gene matches. CDR3 in amino acids: CASSGFLAGGIQETQYF. Written as DNA, the CDR3 is TGTGCCAGCAGTGGATTCCTAGCGGGAGGGATCCAAGAGACCCAGTACTTC.

This clonotype was seen many times. The chain employs TRBV12-5 and TRBJ2-1; weak D call: TRBD2 (6 bases). V shed 6 bases and J shed 7 bases, with 19 bases lying between them. From germline, CDR1 is LGHNT and CDR2 FRNRAP. The CDR3 runs to 15 residues. The CDR3, as DNA: TGTGCTAGTGGCTTCACCGGGGGAAGTGGGAATGAGCAGTTCTTC. Translating it yields CASGFTGGSGNEQFF. Drawing the rest from reference TRBV12-5 and TRBJ2-1, the complete variable domain is DARVTQTPRHKVTEMGQEVTMRCQPILGHNTVFWYRQTMMQGLELLAYFRNRAPLDDSGMPKDRFSAEMPDATLATLKIQPSEPRDSAVYFCASGFTGGSGNEQFFGPGTRLTVL.

This clonotype came up many times. The chain employs TRBV20-1 and TRBJ2-1; 8 nucleotides agree with TRBD2. V gave up 6 bases and J gave up 6 bases; unmatched junction bases: 13. From germline, CDR1 is DFQATT and CDR2 SNEGSKA (reference sequence). This CDR3 is 15 amino acids long. CDR3 sequence reads: CSATKLAVRGNEQFF. The CDR3 bases are TGCAGTGCAACTAAACTAGCGGTAAGAGGCAATGAGCAGTTCTTC.

There are many counts of this clonotype. This chain connects TRBV12-3 or TRBV12-4 to TRBJ2-3, with D possibly TRBD2 on 5 matching bases. The V end lost 4 bases, the J end lost 0 bases, and 11 bases lay between the germline ends. This CDR3 has 15 residues. The CDR3, as DNA: TGTGCCAGCAGTTGGGGAGACACTAGCACAGATACGCAGTATTTT. Amino acids: CASSWGDTSTDTQYF.

In its sample, this clonotype was seen a few times. The chain combines TRBV19 with TRBJ1-2; possible D gene TRBD1, 6 bases. CDR3 length: 14 amino acids. Germline CDR1 reads LNHDA; CDR2 reads SQIVND (reference sequence). V was shortened by 3 bases and J by 8 bases, with 16 bases between the two germline ends. The CDR3 DNA sequence: TGTGCCAGTAGTATGAAAGGGGCCGGGGGCGGCTACACCTTC. This translates into CASSMKGAGGGYTF.

This clonotype has more than one count but fewer than ten. The chain carries TRBV28 and TRBJ1-6, with TRBD1 as a possible D gene (5 bases). CDR3 length: 14 residues. Deletions cut 3 bases from V and 5 bases from J, with 8 bases between. CDR1 and CDR2 (germline): MDHEN, SYDVKM. CDR3 nucleotide sequence: TGTGCCAGCAGTTTGGGACCAAATAATTCACCCCTCCACTTT. Translation gives CASSLGPNNSPLHF.